These 3 T cell receptor beta chains were sequenced from one sample in a study of long-term antiretroviral therapy in people with HIV. Sequencing relied on immunoSEQ assay v3.0, run at survey level. Sequencing was performed with immunoSEQ multiplex PCR; in TCRdb, only in-frame clones are kept and a portion is missing. This table has some 15,000 clones, roughly 80% appearing once. Sequenced here: unsorted PBMCs, sampled roughly 1.3 years before starting antiretroviral therapy. The origin of the receptors is a man younger than 45 with HIV.

The gene calls are TRBV4-1 and TRBJ2-2; 16 positions match TRBD2. Trimming removed 4 bases from V and 0 bases from J; junction bases left unmatched: 8. CDR1 is MGHRA and CDR2 is YSYEKL in the germline V gene. The CDR3 has 20 amino acids. The CDR3 bases are TGCGCCAGCAGCCTCCAATCGGGGACTAGCGGGAGGGCGAACACCGGGGAGCTGTTTTTT. Protein sequence: CASSLQSGTSGRANTGELFF.

The V gene is TRBV11-2, the J gene TRBJ1-3; D is perhaps TRBD1 (6 bases). CDR3 length equals 17 residues. CDR1 SGHAT and CDR2 FQNNGV come from the germline V gene. The V end lost 5 bases, the J end lost 4 bases, and 21 bases lay between the germline ends. For the CDR3, the DNA is TGTGCCAGCAGCCCGGACTACACAGGGTTTGCAGGAAACACCATATATTTT. It translates to CASSPDYTGFAGNTIYF.

This CDR3 reads CASSLFTGGTYNGYTF. In DNA, the CDR3 is TGCGCCAGCAGCTTGTTTACAGGGGGGACCTATAATGGCTACACCTTC. The J gene is TRBJ1-2, the V gene TRBV5-1; TRBD1 agrees at 8 bases. V trimming: 1 base; J trimming: 6 bases; junction bases outside the gene matches: 11. CDR3 length: 16 amino acids. The V gene's germline CDR1 is SGHRS and CDR2 YFSETQ.